This T cell receptor (beta chain) was documented in a study of blood T cell repertoires in COVID-19 (dated by TCRdb to the early 2020s). About the full investigation: Samples from collaborators originated in the United States, Italy and Spain and spanned both the acute and convalescent phases of COVID-19. The prospective study material was composed of cDNA or gDNA derived from T cells, B-cell-depleted T cells, or PBMCs. Deeply sampled blood TCRbeta repertoires from subjects exposed to, actively infected with, or recovered from COVID-19 were included in the dataset. The repertoires were made available in a free public database intended to serve as a resource for research on the immune response to SARS-CoV-2. Samples came from the ongoing ImmuneRACE study (first 160 participants) plus 1,254 subjects from 6 global collaborators. Nearly every sample came with metadata listing a de-identified subject ID, COVID-19 status, age in years and sex. Where HLA class I and class II types were available, the types were taken from metadata supplied by the sample provider, not from assay-based typing.

What the work shows at the level of the full study, not this receptor alone: Clinical and demographic metadata were provided uncurated, with the amount varying by source and participant.

The immunoSEQ Assay, a bias-controlled multiplex PCR, was used to amplify TCRbeta CDR3 regions from genomic DNA. In the source study's methods: Nucleated cell counts per sample were estimated from amplification of reference gene primers within the assay. To quantify the absolute abundance of each unique TCRbeta CDR3 rearrangement, sequence reads were collapsed and filtered. For each sample, productive Simpson clonality was calculated as the square root of Simpson's diversity index across productive rearrangements. This immuneACCESS table, as held by TCRdb, lists in-frame sequences with V and J called but not all clones. Of the missing ones, under half trace to an unresolved V gene in checked studies; the others have no known cause. That table supplies the V and J calls and clone size; D and trimming were determined from the DNA. Here the sample has roughly 410,000 clones; approximately 90% occur a single time. The ten biggest clones cover around 1.5% of the sample.

Including the terminal cysteine and phenylalanine, the CDR3 comprises 14 residues. Of the read, only the CDR3 DNA is kept; its 42 bases are in frame from base 1. V lost 1 base and J lost 4 bases, and the count of bases not matched to a germline gene is 2. Reading the germline V gene (reference sequence) gives CDR1 LGHDT and CDR2 YNNKEL. One collaborating source in Seattle enrolled patients while the patients were actively infected and followed the patients over time throughout the course of disease. Whole blood was collected in K2EDTA tubes by collaborating institutions according to the institutions' own protocols. For TCRbeta analysis, collaborator samples were shipped as frozen whole blood, as isolated PBMCs, or as DNA extracted from either sample type. A remark on this clone: This clone's antigen is unknown. The record has no base qualities; no much larger clone is one base away.

The sequenced material came from peripheral blood. This TCR derives from a woman in her 40s with COVID-19, enrolled during active disease. The sequence is built from TRBV3-1 (or the pseudogene TRBV3-2) and TRBJ1-2; TRBD1 agrees with 8 junctional bases. The CDR3 region has the sequence CASSQAGGSYGYTF. At the DNA level, the sequence is TGTGCCAGCAGCCAAGCAGGGGGCAGCTATGGCTACACCTTC.